The 8 T cell receptor beta chains presented below share a single source sample, sequenced in a study of T cells after yellow fever vaccination. MiXCR was run by TCRdb on the 5' RACE reads, yielding one entry per CDR3 protein. The sample contains tens of thousands of distinct CDR3 sequences, roughly 7.4% of which appear only once. The specimen was CD8+ T cells sorted from PBMCs, collected 15 days after the yellow fever booster vaccination. These receptors all come from a man younger than 40 who received the YFV17D yellow fever vaccine.

This clonotype occurred many times. The chain uses TRBV12-3 or TRBV12-4 and TRBJ2-1; 11 bases fit TRBD2. The V gene end was trimmed by 1 base and the J gene end by 1 base; junction bases not matched to a gene: 9. The CDR3 loop spans 19 amino acids. The CDR3 DNA reads as TGTGCCAGCAGTTTAGTTGGGCTAGCGGGAGGTTTTTCCTACAATGAGCAGTTCTTC. This sequence encodes CASSLVGLAGGFSYNEQFF.

This clonotype was picked up many times. This rearrangement joins TRBV10-3 to TRBJ2-4, with a weak D call TRBD2 (6 bases). This CDR3 has 15 residues. Trimming took 3 bases from V and 1 from J, leaving 10 bases between them. Germline V lookup: CDR1 ENHRY, CDR2 SYGVKD. CDR3 region: CAISDGGWAKNIQYF. The CDR3 DNA follows: TGTGCCATCAGTGACGGAGGGTGGGCCAAAAACATTCAGTACTTC.

This clonotype has ten or more counts. This sequence joins TRBV14 and TRBJ2-7; unclear D gene. The V end lost 0 bases, the J end lost 1 base, and 7 bases lay between the germline ends. CDR1 is SGHDN and CDR2 is FVKESK in the germline V gene. The CDR3 has 14 residues. This CDR3 reads CASSQEIGSYEQYF. The DNA for the CDR3 is TGTGCCAGCAGCCAAGAAATCGGGTCCTACGAGCAGTACTTC.

This clonotype was observed a handful of times. The chain has TRBV19 and TRBJ2-7, with D perhaps TRBD2 (6 bases). The V end lost 6 bases, the J end lost 3 bases, and 15 bases lay between the germline ends. Germline CDR1 LNHDA, CDR2 SQIVND (reference sequence). The CDR3 sequence is 14 residues long. The CDR3 is CASSLGGRIYEQYF. The CDR3 bases are TGTGCCAGTAGCCTCGGAGGGCGGATCTACGAGCAGTACTTC.

This clonotype was detected ten times or more. The V call is TRBV7-2, the J call TRBJ2-7, with 10 bases matching TRBD2. Germline CDR1 reads SGHTA; CDR2 reads FQGNSA. This CDR3 has 16 amino acids. V lost 4 bases, J lost 4 bases, and 10 bases stayed unmatched. The CDR3 sequence: CASSSTSGTRHYEQYF. The CDR3 region has the DNA TGTGCCAGCAGCTCCACTAGCGGGACCCGTCATTACGAGCAGTACTTC.

With respect to this clonotype: Since a much larger clone is just one base distant, this may be a read error. The gene calls are TRBV28 and TRBJ2-7; a weak D match, TRBD2 (6 bases). This CDR3 contains 12 residues. The germline V gene has CDR1 MDHEN and CDR2 SYDVKM. CDR3 sequence reads: CASSATSWGEHF. CDR3 DNA: TGTGCCAGCAGTGCAACCTCGTGGGGGGAGCACTTC.

This clonotype has at least ten counts. The chain couples TRBV15 to TRBJ1-1; 9 bases match TRBD1. Trimming cost V 6 bases and J 3 bases; bases outside gene matches: 8. Per the germline V gene, CDR1 is LNHNV and CDR2 is YYDKDF (reference sequence). The CDR3 is 15 residues long. The CDR3 reads CATSPGTGLDTEAFF. The DNA for the CDR3 is TGTGCCACCAGTCCCGGGACAGGGCTGGACACTGAAGCTTTCTTT.

At least ten counts were recorded for this clonotype. The V call is TRBV6-2 or TRBV6-3, the J call TRBJ2-5; D is tentatively TRBD1 or TRBD2 (5 bases each). Germline assignment: CDR1 MNHEY and CDR2 SVGEGT. This CDR3 has 14 amino acids. V shed 6 bases and J shed 1 base, with 12 bases lying between them. The CDR3 spells CASRTQDFQETQYF. CDR3 nucleotide sequence: TGTGCCAGCAGGACACAGGACTTCCAAGAGACCCAGTACTTC.